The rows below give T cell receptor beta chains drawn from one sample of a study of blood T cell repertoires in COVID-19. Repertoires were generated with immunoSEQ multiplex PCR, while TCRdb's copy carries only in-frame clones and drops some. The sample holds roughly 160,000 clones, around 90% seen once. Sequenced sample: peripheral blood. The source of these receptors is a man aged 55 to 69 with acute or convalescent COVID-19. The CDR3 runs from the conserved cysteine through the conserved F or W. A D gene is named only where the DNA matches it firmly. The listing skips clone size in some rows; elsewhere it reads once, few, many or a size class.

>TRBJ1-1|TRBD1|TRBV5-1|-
TGCGCCAGCAGTTTCGAATGGACAGGCAGCACTGAAGCTTTCTTT
CASSFEWTGSTEAFF
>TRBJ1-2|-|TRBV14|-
TGTGCCAGCAGCCAAGACGCCCGGGGCTATGGCTACACCTTC
CASSQDARGYGYTF
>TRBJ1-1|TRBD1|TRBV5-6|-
TGTGCCAGCAGCTTCGGGACAGGGGCAACTGAAGCTTTCTTT
CASSFGTGATEAFF
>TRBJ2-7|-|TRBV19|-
TGTGCCAGTAGTATAGTAAGCACGGAGGGTGTGCAGTACTTC
CASSIVSTEGVQYF
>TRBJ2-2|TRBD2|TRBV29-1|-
TGCAGCGTTAGGACTAGCGGGACCGGCGGGGAGCTGTTTTTT
CSVRTSGTGGELFF
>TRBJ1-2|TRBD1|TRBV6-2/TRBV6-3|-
TGTGCCAGCAGTTACTCCAACGGCAGGGGGTTCTATGGCTACACCTTC
CASSYSNGRGFYGYTF
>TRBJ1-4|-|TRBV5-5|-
TGTGCCAGCAGCTTGCAGGGCCCTAATGAAAAACTGTTTTTT
CASSLQGPNEKLFF
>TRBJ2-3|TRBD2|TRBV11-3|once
TGTGCCAGCAGGTCTCGGACTAGCGGTTCCACAGATACGCAGTATTTT
CASRSRTSGSTDTQYF
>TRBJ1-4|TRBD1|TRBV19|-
TGTGCCAGTAGTACCGACAGGGACGTGGAAAAACTGTTTTTT
CASSTDRDVEKLFF
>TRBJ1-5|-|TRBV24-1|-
TGTGCCACCAGCGCAGGGATACACCAGCCCCAGCATTTT
CATSAGIHQPQHF
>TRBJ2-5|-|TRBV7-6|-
TGTGCCAGCAGCTTAGTAGGGGAAGAGACCCAGTACTTC
CASSLVGEETQYF
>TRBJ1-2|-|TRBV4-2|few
TGTGCCAGCAGCCAACCAGGGTACGACTATGGCTACACCTTC
CASSQPGYDYGYTF
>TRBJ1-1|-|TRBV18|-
TGTGCCAGCTCACCACCGGGAGGCCGCGCTTTCTTT
CASSPPGGRAFF
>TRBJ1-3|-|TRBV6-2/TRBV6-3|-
TGTGCCAGCAGTTACGTCGCAGGGCCTGGAAACACCATATATTTT
CASSYVAGPGNTIYF
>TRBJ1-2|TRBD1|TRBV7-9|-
TGTGCCAGCAGCCCCGGGCGTACAGGGGGCGACTATGGCTACACCTTC
CASSPGRTGGDYGYTF
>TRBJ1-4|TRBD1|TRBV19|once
TGTGCCAGTAGTGACACAGGGGGCGAAAAACTGTTTTTT
CASSDTGGEKLFF
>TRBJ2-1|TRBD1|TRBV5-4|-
TGTGCCAGCAGCTTTGGCGGACAGGGACGATCGGAGCAGTTCTTC
CASSFGGQGRSEQFF
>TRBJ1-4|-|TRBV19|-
TGTGCCACCCGGGTGGCGGGGGAAAAACTGTTTTTT
CATRVAGEKLFF
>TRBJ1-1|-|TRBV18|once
TGTGCCAGCTCGCCAAAAGCAGGACATAGGAACACTGAAGCTTTCTTT
CASSPKAGHRNTEAFF
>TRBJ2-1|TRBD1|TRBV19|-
TGTGCCAGTACGTTGACAGGGGGGAATGAGCAGTTCTTC
CASTLTGGNEQFF
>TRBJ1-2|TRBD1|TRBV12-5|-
TGTGCTAGTGGTTTCAGGACAGGGGATGGCTACACCTTC
CASGFRTGDGYTF
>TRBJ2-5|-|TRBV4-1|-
TGCGCCAGCAGCCAAGAGTCGGGATGGGAGACCCAGTACTTC
CASSQESGWETQYF
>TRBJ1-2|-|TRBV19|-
TGTGCCAGTAGTCACGACAAGGATCTAATTGGCTACACCTTC
CASSHDKDLIGYTF
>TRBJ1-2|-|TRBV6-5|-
TGTGCCAGCAGTCGGGGGGGGACGCGCGGCTACACCTTC
CASSRGGTRGYTF
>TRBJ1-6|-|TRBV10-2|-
TGCGCCGGAGCCTCGGGGTACAATTCACCCCTCCACTTT
CAGASGYNSPLHF
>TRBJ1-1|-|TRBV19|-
TGTGCCAGTAGTCCCCGGACAGAGAACACTGAAGCTTTCTTT
CASSPRTENTEAFF
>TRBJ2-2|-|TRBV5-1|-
TGCGCCAGCAGCTTGTTACCCCCAGGGGACACCGGGGAGCTGTTTTTT
CASSLLPPGDTGELFF
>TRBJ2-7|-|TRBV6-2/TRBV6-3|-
TGTGCCAGCAGTTACGGCAGGGGTGCTCCCTACGAGCAGTACTTC
CASSYGRGAPYEQYF